This T cell receptor (beta chain) was sequenced for a study of cytomegalovirus exposure and HLA in healthy donors. Study-wide results and caveats: The analysis excluded some indistinguishable V segments, including TRBV6-2 and TRBV6-3. Reportedly, a later analysis found an Asian-associated ancestry cluster had fewer N-insertions than the roughly 700-donor mean. In a later analysis, several top co-occurrence clusters appeared linked to parvovirus B19, influenza, CMV and Epstein-Barr virus.

Concerning this clone itself: The antigen is undetermined.

PCR used 60 Vbeta primers and 13 Jbeta primers. TCRdb's copy holds only in-frame clones and misses some; the assay was immunoSEQ multiplex PCR. The table includes 90,000 to 120,000 clones, 65% to 75% detected once. Germline V lookup: CDR1 SEHNR, CDR2 FQNEAQ (reference sequence). The junction had 9 bases not matched to a gene; V was cut back by 5 bases and J by 8 bases. CDR3 length: 14 amino acids. This chain connects TRBV7-9 to TRBJ2-1; 7 bases agree with TRBD1. The specimen sequenced was PBMCs. This clonotype was sampled from a man aged 35 to 55 in good health and CMV-seropositive. Written as DNA, the CDR3 is TGTGCCAGCAGCCTCGACAGGGCAGGCGATGAGCAGTTCTTC. Protein sequence: CASSLDRAGDEQFF.